These T cell receptor beta chains were read from a single sample in a study of blood T cell dynamics during melanoma immunotherapy. Libraries were prepared by immunoSEQ multiplex PCR; TCRdb keeps only in-frame clonotypes and omits some of them. This sample has 25,000 to 30,000 clones, with 65% to 85% found just once. The material was blood, obtained from a patient treated with checkpoint blockade. The receptors were sampled from a human donor with melanoma. The CDR3 runs from the conserved cysteine through the conserved F or W. The D gene is left open where the match is weak. For some rows the clone size is stated as once, few or many, or as a class when expanded; others skip it.

D gene: -
J gene: TRBJ1-2
V gene: TRBV28
clone size: few
CDR3 protein: CASSLWYREDYGYTF
CDR3 DNA: TGTGCCAGCAGTTTATGGTACAGGGAGGACTATGGCTACACCTTC

D gene: -
J gene: TRBJ2-5
V gene: TRBV9
clone size: -
CDR3 protein: CASSVRGGQGETQYF
CDR3 DNA: TGTGCCAGCAGCGTACGGGGGGGACAGGGTGAGACCCAGTACTTC

D gene: TRBD1
J gene: TRBJ1-5
V gene: TRBV2
clone size: -
CDR3 protein: CASIRDRGQLISNQPQHF
CDR3 DNA: TGTGCCAGCATTCGGGACAGGGGGCAGCTTATCAGCAATCAGCCCCAGCATTTT

D gene: -
J gene: TRBJ2-5
V gene: TRBV5-1
clone size: -
CDR3 protein: CASSLQGPELHETQYF
CDR3 DNA: TGCGCCAGCAGCTTGCAGGGGCCGGAGCTCCATGAGACCCAGTACTTC

D gene: -
J gene: TRBJ2-3
V gene: TRBV4-2
clone size: -
CDR3 protein: CASSQVRGRTDTQYF
CDR3 DNA: TGTGCCAGCAGCCAAGTCAGGGGTCGCACAGATACGCAGTATTTT

D gene: -
J gene: TRBJ2-5
V gene: TRBV28
clone size: few
CDR3 protein: CASSLRFRLQETQYF
CDR3 DNA: TGTGCCAGCAGTTTAAGGTTCCGACTCCAAGAGACCCAGTACTTC

D gene: -
J gene: TRBJ2-7
V gene: TRBV2
clone size: -
CDR3 protein: CASMGGEGRWYEQYF
CDR3 DNA: TGTGCCAGCATGGGGGGCGAAGGGAGGTGGTACGAGCAGTACTTC

D gene: -
J gene: TRBJ1-1
V gene: TRBV4-1
clone size: -
CDR3 protein: CASSQAVSMNTEAFF
CDR3 DNA: TGCGCCAGCAGCCAAGCAGTCAGCATGAACACTGAAGCTTTCTTT

D gene: -
J gene: TRBJ2-7
V gene: TRBV7-9
clone size: -
CDR3 protein: CASSLVRGTNYEQYF
CDR3 DNA: TGTGCCAGCAGCTTAGTTCGCGGTACCAACTACGAGCAGTACTTC

D gene: TRBD2
J gene: TRBJ2-7
V gene: TRBV5-1
clone size: -
CDR3 protein: CASSLGSGGREQYF
CDR3 DNA: TGCGCCAGCAGCTTGGGGTCGGGAGGGCGCGAGCAGTACTTC

D gene: -
J gene: TRBJ1-5
V gene: TRBV5-5
clone size: -
CDR3 protein: CASSLGDKVGNQPQHF
CDR3 DNA: TGTGCCAGCAGCTTAGGGGACAAGGTGGGCAATCAGCCCCAGCATTTT

D gene: TRBD1
J gene: TRBJ2-3
V gene: TRBV5-6
clone size: -
CDR3 protein: CASSAGGFTDTQYF
CDR3 DNA: TGTGCCAGCAGCGCAGGGGGCTTCACAGATACGCAGTATTTT

D gene: TRBD1
J gene: TRBJ2-5
V gene: TRBV5-4
clone size: -
CDR3 protein: CASSFIGTGDQETQYF
CDR3 DNA: TGTGCCAGCAGCTTCATAGGGACAGGGGATCAAGAGACCCAGTACTTC

D gene: -
J gene: TRBJ2-1
V gene: TRBV4-3
clone size: -
CDR3 protein: CASSQEAGNEQFF
CDR3 DNA: TGCGCCAGCAGCCAAGAAGCGGGCAATGAGCAGTTCTTC

D gene: -
J gene: TRBJ2-2
V gene: TRBV7-2
clone size: -
CDR3 protein: CASSLSPGNTGELFF
CDR3 DNA: TGTGCCAGCAGCTTAAGTCCCGGGAACACCGGGGAGCTGTTTTTT

D gene: -
J gene: TRBJ1-4
V gene: TRBV5-1
clone size: -
CDR3 protein: CASSLMTGINEKLFF
CDR3 DNA: TGCGCCAGCAGCCTCATGACAGGCATTAATGAAAAACTGTTTTTT

D gene: -
J gene: TRBJ1-2
V gene: TRBV7-2
clone size: -
CDR3 protein: CASSRSNYGYTF
CDR3 DNA: TGTGCCAGCAGTCGTTCTAACTATGGCTACACCTTC

D gene: -
J gene: TRBJ1-1
V gene: TRBV5-4
clone size: -
CDR3 protein: CASSAGNTEAFF
CDR3 DNA: TGTGCCAGCAGCGCCGGGAACACTGAAGCTTTCTTT

D gene: -
J gene: TRBJ2-7
V gene: TRBV5-4
clone size: medium-sized
CDR3 protein: CASSLDRSGLYEQYF
CDR3 DNA: TGTGCCAGCAGCTTAGACCGGTCAGGCCTCTACGAGCAGTACTTC

D gene: -
J gene: TRBJ2-2
V gene: TRBV2
clone size: -
CDR3 protein: CASSTDPITGELFF
CDR3 DNA: TGTGCCAGCAGTACGGATCCTATCACCGGGGAGCTGTTTTTT

D gene: TRBD2
J gene: TRBJ2-1
V gene: TRBV5-1
clone size: -
CDR3 protein: CASSLGTSFDEQFF
CDR3 DNA: TGCGCCAGCAGCTTGGGGACTAGCTTCGATGAGCAGTTCTTC

D gene: TRBD1
J gene: TRBJ2-3
V gene: TRBV7-2
clone size: once
CDR3 protein: CASGDRGRGTDTQYF
CDR3 DNA: TGTGCCAGCGGAGACAGGGGGCGAGGCACAGATACGCAGTATTTT

D gene: -
J gene: TRBJ2-2
V gene: TRBV19
clone size: -
CDR3 protein: CASHLTGELFF
CDR3 DNA: TGTGCCAGTCACCTCACCGGGGAGCTGTTTTTT

D gene: TRBD1
J gene: TRBJ1-1
V gene: TRBV27
clone size: -
CDR3 protein: CASKSTRDRREKSTAFF
CDR3 DNA: TGTGCCAGCAAATCGACTCGGGACAGAAGGGAAAAGTCCACAGCTTTCTTT

D gene: -
J gene: TRBJ2-5
V gene: TRBV7-9
clone size: -
CDR3 protein: CASSFGQVGQETQYF
CDR3 DNA: TGTGCCAGCAGCTTCGGCCAGGTGGGCCAAGAGACCCAGTACTTC

D gene: -
J gene: TRBJ1-1
V gene: TRBV19
clone size: -
CDR3 protein: CASRGRDRMNTEAFF
CDR3 DNA: TGTGCCAGTAGAGGCCGCGATCGTATGAACACTGAAGCTTTCTTT

D gene: -
J gene: TRBJ1-4
V gene: TRBV27
clone size: -
CDR3 protein: CASSSLTNEKLFF
CDR3 DNA: TGTGCCAGCAGTTCCCTAACTAATGAAAAACTGTTTTTT

D gene: TRBD2
J gene: TRBJ2-1
V gene: TRBV5-8
clone size: -
CDR3 protein: CASSPMGLAGGGSYNEQFF
CDR3 DNA: TGTGCCAGCAGCCCCATGGGACTAGCGGGAGGAGGATCCTACAATGAGCAGTTCTTC

D gene: -
J gene: TRBJ1-5
V gene: TRBV28
clone size: -
CDR3 protein: CASSLFGGAAQPQHF
CDR3 DNA: TGTGCCAGCAGTTTGTTCGGGGGGGCGGCTCAGCCCCAGCATTTT

D gene: TRBD1
J gene: TRBJ2-6
V gene: TRBV5-4
clone size: once
CDR3 protein: CASSLGQGSGANVLTF
CDR3 DNA: TGTGCCAGCAGCTTGGGACAGGGGTCAGGGGCCAACGTCCTGACTTTC

D gene: -
J gene: TRBJ2-2
V gene: TRBV9
clone size: few
CDR3 protein: CASSVAGTGELFF
CDR3 DNA: TGTGCCAGCAGCGTAGCCGGCACCGGGGAGCTGTTTTTT

D gene: -
J gene: TRBJ2-5
V gene: TRBV19
clone size: -
CDR3 protein: CASSPGTGGVVTQYF
CDR3 DNA: TGTGCCAGTAGTCCGGGGACCGGAGGGGTGGTGACCCAGTACTTC

D gene: TRBD2
J gene: TRBJ2-1
V gene: TRBV5-1
clone size: -
CDR3 protein: CASSARLAGEDEQFF
CDR3 DNA: TGCGCCAGCAGCGCGAGACTAGCGGGAGAGGATGAGCAGTTCTTC